The 14 T cell receptor beta chains below come from one sample, sequenced in a study of blood T cell repertoires in COVID-19. TCRdb's table, derived via immunoSEQ multiplex PCR, lists solely in-frame clones and lacks some. Here the sample spans 110,000 to 150,000 clones, approximately 87% being singletons. The sequencing sample was made of PBMCs or T cells enriched from blood (not recorded which). All receptors derive from a man aged 60 to 75 who had recovered from COVID-19.

This clone was seen just once. The CDR3, as DNA: TGTGCCAGCAGCTTGAGTAGGGGGACAGGGGGAAACACCATATATTTT. The encoded protein is CASSLSRGTGGNTIYF. J is TRBJ1-3 and V is TRBV5-5, with TRBD1 matching over 9 bases. CDR3 length: 16 amino acids. Trimming at V came to 1 base and at J to 4 bases, leaving 6 bases not matched to a gene. The germline V gene has CDR1 SGHKS and CDR2 YYEKEE (reference sequence). Looking up the rest from reference TRBV5-5 and TRBJ1-3 gives the full variable domain: DAGVTQSPTHLIKTRGQQVTLRCSPISGHKSVSWYQQVLGQGPQFIFQYYEKEERGRGNFPDRFSARQFPNYSSELNVNALLLGDSALYLCASSLSRGTGGNTIYFGEGSWLTVV.

The chain is built from TRBV25-1 and TRBJ2-7; D is unresolved. Germline CDR1 is MGHDK and CDR2 is SYGVNS. V was trimmed by 8 bases and J by 4 bases, leaving 12 bases between them. There are 12 residues in the CDR3. CDR3 loop: CASSFSAYEQYF. The CDR3, as DNA: TGTGCCAGCTCCTTTAGTGCTTACGAGCAGTACTTC.

A few counts support this clone. The chain is built from TRBV5-1 and TRBJ2-5; TRBD1 matches 8 bases. V lost 2 bases and J lost 5; bases outside the gene matches: 8. Germline V gene lookup returns CDR1 SGHRS and CDR2 YFSETQ. CDR3 length: 15 residues. In nucleotides, the CDR3 is TGCGCCAGCAGCTTCCGACAGGGGAGATGGGAGACCCAGTACTTC. Its translation is CASSFRQGRWETQYF.

The CDR3 DNA follows: TGTGCCAGCAGTGACCGGAACTCGGGCTATGGCTACACCTTC. This translates into CASSDRNSGYGYTF. The V call is TRBV4-2, the J call TRBJ1-2, with D hard to call. Germline-derived CDR1 and CDR2 are LGHNA and YNFKEQ. V gave up 6 bases and J gave up 4 bases, with 15 bases separating them. The CDR3 contains 14 residues.

The CDR3 DNA reads TGTGCCAGCAGTTCAGGCGGGTTTAATCAGCCCCAGCATTTT. This encodes CASSSGGFNQPQHF. This chain links TRBV6-5 with TRBJ1-5; unclear D gene. The germline CDR1 and CDR2 sequences are MNHEY and SVGAGI. The CDR3 is made up of 14 amino acids. The V and J ends lost 4 bases and 4 bases respectively, with 11 bases between them.

This clone was counted between two and nine times. The chain combines TRBV5-6 with TRBJ1-2; D uncertain. The germline V gene has CDR1 SGHDT and CDR2 YYEEEE. CDR3 length: 17 amino acids. V lost 0 bases to trimming and J lost 1 base, with 16 bases between them. In DNA, the CDR3 is TGTGCCAGCAGCTTGGCCATTTGGACTGGAAATAACTATGGCTACACCTTC. Amino acid sequence: CASSLAIWTGNNYGYTF.

The chain couples TRBV9 to TRBJ2-3; 8 positions match TRBD2. CDR1 and CDR2 (germline): SGDLS, YYNGEE. The CDR3 is made up of 15 amino acids. With 1 base clipped from V and 1 base from J, the junction kept 2 bases outside the gene matches. This CDR3 reads CASSVRAGGTDTQYF. In DNA form, the CDR3 reads TGTGCCAGCAGCGTACGAGCGGGAGGCACAGATACGCAGTATTTT.

The chain has TRBV3-1 (or the pseudogene TRBV3-2) and TRBJ2-1; 9 bases fit TRBD2. CDR3 size: 14 residues. Losses at the gene ends were 4 bases for V and 7 bases for J; bases not matched to a gene: 5. Germline CDR1 and CDR2: LGHDT and YNNKEL (reference sequence). The CDR3 bases are TGTGCCAGCAGCCCTATAGCGGGAGCTAATGAGCAGTTCTTC. Encoded protein: CASSPIAGANEQFF.

This sequence joins TRBV19 and TRBJ2-7, with 7 bases fitting TRBD2. Trimming took 1 base from V and 4 from J; bases not matched to a gene: 4. The CDR3 has 14 amino acids. Germline lookup yields CDR1 LNHDA and CDR2 SQIVND (reference sequence). As DNA, the CDR3 is TGTGCCAGTAGTATAGCCGGGGGGACTTACGAGCAGTACTTC. Translating gives CASSIAGGTYEQYF.

The chain joins TRBV24-1 to TRBJ1-5; no firm D call. The CDR3 spans 12 residues. V lost 6 bases to trimming and J lost 2 bases, with 4 bases between them. From germline, CDR1 is KGHDR and CDR2 SFDVKD. The CDR3 reads CATSRGNQPQHF. CDR3 nucleotide sequence: TGTGCCACCAGTCGAGGCAATCAGCCCCAGCATTTT.

The chain uses TRBV7-8 and TRBJ1-4; tentatively, D is TRBD1 (5 bases). Trimming took 3 bases from V and 3 from J, leaving 11 bases between them. In germline, CDR1 is SGHVS, CDR2 FQNEAQ. This CDR3 spans 15 amino acids. The CDR3 nucleotides are TGTGCCAGCAGCTTCCGTAGGGGTGCTAATGAAAAACTGTTTTTT. Amino acid sequence: CASSFRRGANEKLFF.

In this sample, this clone turned up once. The chain joins TRBV19 to TRBJ2-7; 10 nucleotides align to TRBD2. This CDR3 comprises 14 residues. CDR1 and CDR2 from the germline V gene are LNHDA and SQIVND (reference sequence). V lost 7 bases, J lost 3 bases, and 6 bases stayed unmatched. CDR3 loop: CASTKASGSYEQYF. The DNA for the CDR3 is TGTGCCAGTACTAAAGCTAGCGGGAGCTACGAGCAGTACTTC.

V usage is TRBV19 and J usage is TRBJ2-1; 10 nucleotides align to TRBD2. Germline CDR1 reads LNHDA; CDR2 reads SQIVND (reference sequence). The CDR3 has 16 residues. J lost 9 bases, V lost 7 bases, and 15 bases had no gene match. Written as DNA, the CDR3 is TGTGCCAGTAAAGCCCGAGGGCTAGCGGGAGTCGGTGAGCAGTTCTTC. It encodes CASKARGLAGVGEQFF. The full variable domain, with the rest looked up from reference TRBV19 and TRBJ2-1, is DGGITQSPKYLFRKEGQNVTLSCEQNLNHDAMYWYRQDPGQGLRLIYYSQIVNDFQKGDIAEGYSVSREKKESFPLTVTSAQKNPTAFYLCASKARGLAGVGEQFFGPGTRLTVL.

The rearrangement uses TRBV6-2 or TRBV6-3 and TRBJ1-4; TRBD1 is a possible D gene (5 bases). Germline V gene lookup returns CDR1 MNHEY and CDR2 SVGEGT. The CDR3 is 16 residues long. V was pared by 2 bases and J by 0 bases, with 10 bases between. The CDR3 spells CASSYIQGSTNEKLFF. The CDR3 nucleotides read TGTGCCAGCAGTTACATCCAGGGTTCAACTAATGAAAAACTGTTTTTT.